This T cell receptor beta chain comes out of a study of blood T cell repertoires in COVID-19. In the study overall: Collection of acute and convalescent COVID-19 samples took place in the United States, Italy and Spain. In each case, the material was cDNA or gDNA derived from T cells, B-cell-depleted T cells, or PBMCs.

Germline V gene sequence: CDR1 LNHDA, CDR2 SQIVND (reference sequence). The V and J ends lost 6 bases and 2 bases, in that order; junction bases with no gene match: 7. This CDR3 region has 15 residues. Here immunoSEQ multiplex PCR was the method, and the copy in TCRdb shows in-frame clones only, minus some. The repertoire holds some 300,000 clones, with around 90% as singletons. The clonotype was recovered from a man in his 70s with acute or convalescent COVID-19. Specimen: peripheral blood. The chain employs TRBV19 and TRBJ1-5; 7 bases align to TRBD1. The DNA for the CDR3 is TGTGCCAGTAGAACCGGGACAGCGGGCAATCAGCCCCAGCATTTT. It is translated as CASRTGTAGNQPQHF.